This entry lists 10 T cell receptor beta chains sequenced from one sample in a study of cytomegalovirus exposure and HLA in healthy donors. Primers for the PCR totalled 60 Vbeta and 13 Jbeta. Clones were read by immunoSEQ multiplex PCR, and TCRdb kept only the in-frame ones, dropping some. In the table there are roughly 160,000 clones, roughly four fifths of which are singletons. The sequencing sample was made of PBMCs. The receptors stem from a man aged 50-60 years in good health and CMV-seropositive.

J is TRBJ1-4 and V is TRBV28; D perhaps matches TRBD1 (6 bases). Germline CDR1 reads MDHEN; CDR2 reads SYDVKM. Trimming shortened V by 5 bases and J by 0 bases, and 13 bases separated the two germline ends. The CDR3 has 16 residues. The CDR3 DNA follows: TGTGCCAGCAGTCCTCCGGGACACACAACTAATGAAAAACTGTTTTTT. Protein product: CASSPPGHTTNEKLFF. Based on the CDR3 plus reference TRBV28 and TRBJ1-4, the full variable domain is DVKVTQSSRYLVKRTGEKVFLECVQDMDHENMFWYRQDPGLGLRLIYFSYDVKMKEKGDIPEGYSVSREKKERFSLILESASTNQTSMYLCASSPPGHTTNEKLFFGSGTQLSVL.

This clone has only one observation. This chain joins TRBV28 and TRBJ2-5; 8 bases fit TRBD2. Germline-derived CDR1 and CDR2 are MDHEN and SYDVKM. V was clipped by 5 bases and J by 5 bases; unmatched bases: 7. The CDR3 extends over 14 amino acids. The CDR3 coding sequence is TGTGCCAGCAGTCGACGGGGGGGTTTTGAGACCCAGTACTTC. It translates to CASSRRGGFETQYF.

Here the CDR3 DNA reads TGTGCCAGCAGTCCACCGAGGGGAGGTAGCAATCAGCCCCAGCATTTT. Translated: CASSPPRGGSNQPQHF. The V and J genes are TRBV11-3 and TRBJ1-5, with D perhaps TRBD1 (5 bases). Trimming removed 6 bases from V and 0 bases from J, with 15 bases in between. The CDR3 sequence is 16 residues long. Germline values: CDR1 SGHNT, CDR2 YENEEA.

DNA for the CDR3: TGTGCCAGCAGTTACTATGAGGGCGGGGTGACCCAGTACTTC. It is translated as CASSYYEGGVTQYF. This chain uses TRBV6-5 with TRBJ2-5, with TRBD2 as a possible D gene (6 bases). The ends were cut back, 1 base at V and 7 bases at J, with 13 bases in the middle. Germline CDR1 is MNHEY and CDR2 is SVGAGI. The CDR3 sequence is 14 residues long.

This rearrangement joins TRBV6-5 to TRBJ2-5; 15 bases match TRBD2. CDR3 length: 16 residues. From germline, CDR1 is MNHEY and CDR2 SVGAGI. V shed 4 bases, J shed 5 bases, and the junction held 5 bases outside the gene matches. The CDR3 here is CASSFRTSGGAETQYF. CDR3 sequence (DNA): TGTGCCAGCAGTTTCCGGACTAGCGGGGGGGCGGAGACCCAGTACTTC.

The chain joins TRBV5-5 to TRBJ2-7, with D possibly matching TRBD1 (5 bases). CDR3 size: 15 residues. Per germline, CDR1 SGHKS and CDR2 YYEKEE (reference sequence). Trimming left V 0 bases short and J 4 bases short, with 14 bases between. The CDR3 region is CASSLGQGYWYEQYF. CDR3 nucleotides: TGTGCCAGCAGCTTGGGCCAGGGATACTGGTACGAGCAGTACTTC.

The chain combines TRBV30 with TRBJ1-2; D gene uncertain. V lost 5 bases to trimming and J lost 8 bases, with 21 bases between them. CDR3 length: 14 amino acids. Germline V gives CDR1 GTSNPN, CDR2 SVGIG (reference sequence). In nucleotides, the CDR3 is TGTGCCTGGGGTCTTGTCGTGGGGTCGGGGGGCTACACCTTC. This codes for CAWGLVVGSGGYTF. Full variable domain (rest looked up from reference TRBV30 and TRBJ1-2): SQTIHQWPATLVQPVGSPLSLECTVEGTSNPNLYWYRQAAGRGLQLLFYSVGIGQISSEVPQNLSASRPQDRQFILSSKKLLLSDSGFYLCAWGLVVGSGGYTFGSGTRLTVV.

V usage is TRBV25-1 and J usage is TRBJ1-2; D ambiguous. CDR1 and CDR2 from the germline V gene are MGHDK and SYGVNS. Trimming left V 3 bases short and J 4 bases short, with 6 bases between. The length of the CDR3 is 12 residues. Here the CDR3 reads CASSETVYGYTF. CDR3 DNA sequence: TGTGCCAGCAGTGAGACTGTCTATGGCTACACCTTC.

This chain uses TRBV7-8 with TRBJ2-1; TRBD1 aligns across 10 bases. This CDR3 region has 17 residues. The trim removed 0 bases at V and 8 bases at J, leaving 10 bases unmatched. Per the germline V gene, CDR1 is SGHVS and CDR2 is FQNEAQ. The CDR3 DNA is TGTGCCAGCAGCTTAGCAGAAACCGGGACAGGGGACGATGAGCAGTTCTTC. It codes for CASSLAETGTGDDEQFF.

The gene calls are TRBV2 and TRBJ1-1, with 9 positions matching TRBD1. Germline CDR1 reads SNHLY; CDR2 reads FYNNEI. The V gene end was trimmed by 6 bases and the J gene end by 5 bases; junction bases not matched to a gene: 7. This CDR3 has 14 residues. The CDR3 loop reads CASSTGTGRTEAFF. The CDR3 nucleotides are TGTGCCAGCAGCACTGGGACAGGGAGGACTGAAGCTTTCTTT.